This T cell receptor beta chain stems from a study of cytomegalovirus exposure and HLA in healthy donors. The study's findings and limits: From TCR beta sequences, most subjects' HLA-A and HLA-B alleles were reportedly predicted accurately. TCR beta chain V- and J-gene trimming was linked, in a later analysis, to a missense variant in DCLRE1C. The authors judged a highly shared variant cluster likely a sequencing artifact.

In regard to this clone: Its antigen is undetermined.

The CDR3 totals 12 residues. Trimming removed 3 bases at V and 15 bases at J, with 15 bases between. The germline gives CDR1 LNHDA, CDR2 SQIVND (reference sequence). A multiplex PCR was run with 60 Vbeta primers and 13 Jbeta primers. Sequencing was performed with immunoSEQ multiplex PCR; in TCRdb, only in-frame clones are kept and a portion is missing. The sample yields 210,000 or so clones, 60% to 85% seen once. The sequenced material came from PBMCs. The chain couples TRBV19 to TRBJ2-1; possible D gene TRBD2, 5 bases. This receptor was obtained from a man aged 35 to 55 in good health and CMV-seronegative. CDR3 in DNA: TGTGCCAGTAGTATGCGAGGGCCCCGGCGGTTCTTC. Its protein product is CASSMRGPRRFF.